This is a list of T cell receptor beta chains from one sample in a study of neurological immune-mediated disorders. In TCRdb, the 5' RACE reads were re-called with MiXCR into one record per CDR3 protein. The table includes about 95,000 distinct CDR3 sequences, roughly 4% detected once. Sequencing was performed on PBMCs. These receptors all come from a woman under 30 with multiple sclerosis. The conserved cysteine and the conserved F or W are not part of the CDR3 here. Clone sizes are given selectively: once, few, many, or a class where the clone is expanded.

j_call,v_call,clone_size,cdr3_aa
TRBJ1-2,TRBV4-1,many,ASSQGWDREIYGYT
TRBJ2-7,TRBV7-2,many,ASSRGSSYEQY
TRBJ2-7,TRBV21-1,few,ASSSGTAYYEQY
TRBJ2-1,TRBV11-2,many,ASSSPGGPRRTGEQF
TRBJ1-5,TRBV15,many,ATSRDPGQINQPQH
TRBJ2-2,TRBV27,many,ASSLYRTGTSNTGELF
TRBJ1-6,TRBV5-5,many,ASSSQGKYNSPLH
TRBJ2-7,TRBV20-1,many,SAIGTGEYEQY
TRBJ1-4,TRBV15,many,ATGQGHEKLF
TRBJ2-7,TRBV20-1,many,SASSGPAYEQY
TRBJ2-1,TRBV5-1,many,ASSYARTSDNEQF
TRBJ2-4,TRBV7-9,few,ASSLWSPILRNIQY
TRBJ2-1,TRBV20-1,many,SALHGTYNEQF
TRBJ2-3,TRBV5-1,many,ASSPSGRTTTDTQY
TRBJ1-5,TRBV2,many,ASRKGNSNQPQH
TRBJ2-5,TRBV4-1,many,ASSQEQGAIYQETQY
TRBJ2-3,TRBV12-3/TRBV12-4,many,ASSDGDVGRGADTQY
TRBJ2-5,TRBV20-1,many,SARDLGAAVGTQY
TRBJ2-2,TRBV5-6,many,ASSPQGNTGELF
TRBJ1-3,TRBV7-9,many,ASSLGILLY
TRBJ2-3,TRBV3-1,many,ASSQERPGTDTQY
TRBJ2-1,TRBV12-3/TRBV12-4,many,ASSSGGSSYNEQF
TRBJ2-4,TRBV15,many,ATSRDRTAENIQY
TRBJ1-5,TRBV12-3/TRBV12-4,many,ASSIQIRNQPQH
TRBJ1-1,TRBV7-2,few,ASSPPRDAAF
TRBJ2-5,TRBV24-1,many,ATSEGDPQETQY
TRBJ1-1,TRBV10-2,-,ASRGTGHTEAF
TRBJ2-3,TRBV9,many,ASSVDHPVGAVRTDTQY
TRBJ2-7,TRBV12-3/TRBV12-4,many,ASSPGTETYEQY
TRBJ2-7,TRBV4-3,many,ASSQEKLSGYEQY
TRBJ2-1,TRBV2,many,ASTPRVGGAYNEQF
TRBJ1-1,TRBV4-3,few,ASSKAQGQEAF
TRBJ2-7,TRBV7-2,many,ASSLASGVTYEQY
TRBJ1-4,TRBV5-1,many,ASSANSPGEKLF
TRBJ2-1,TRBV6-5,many,ASRTGLATYEQF
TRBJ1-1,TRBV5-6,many,ASSTTGLNTEAF
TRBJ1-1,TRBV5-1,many,ASSLGGDGEAF
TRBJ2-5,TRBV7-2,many,ASSLVVEETQY
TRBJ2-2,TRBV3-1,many,ASSQVWQSNTGELF